This T cell receptor (beta chain) stems from a study of T cell changes during pregnancy in multiple sclerosis. In germline, CDR1 is SGHNT, CDR2 YYREEE (reference sequence). Trimming removed 5 bases at V and 7 bases at J, with 10 bases between. The CDR3 spans 12 residues. Profiling relied on immunoSEQ multiplex PCR, and the TCRdb table lists in-frame clones only, not all of them. The sample shows about 100,000 clones, just under 95% of them seen only once. The sample consisted of peripheral blood, taken in the third trimester of pregnancy. The rearrangement joins TRBV5-4 to TRBJ2-1; D is possibly TRBD2 (6 bases). The TCR comes from a female donor in good health, enrolled as a control in a pregnancy study. As DNA, the CDR3 is TGTGCCAGCAGTCAGGACTATAATGAGCAGTTCTTC. Translated: CASSQDYNEQFF. The full variable domain, completed using reference TRBV5-4 and TRBJ2-1, is ETGVTQSPTHLIKTRGQQVTLRCSSQSGHNTVSWYQQALGQGPQFIFQYYREEENGRGNFPPRFSGLQFPNYSSELNVNALELDDSALYLCASSQDYNEQFFGPGTRLTVL.